Reported below is one T cell receptor beta chain. Antigen specificity is unknown. This sample stems from a study of early T cells in non-severe SARS-CoV-2 infection. Study details: Bulk RNA isolated from unsorted whole blood underwent sequencing; chains were not paired. Whole-study results and caveats: VDJdb matches were skewed toward anti-spike CD8 T cell responses.

The germline V and J ends were trimmed by 6 bases and 0 bases, with 12 bases remaining between them. Germline V gene data show CDR1 as DFQATT and CDR2 as SNEGSKA (reference sequence). The CDR3 contains 13 residues. Individual cDNA molecules received unique molecular identifiers. MiXCR was run by TCRdb on the 5' RACE reads, yielding one entry per CDR3 protein. Counted here are 85,000 to 100,000 distinct CDR3 sequences, about 15% occurring once; the ten biggest clones make up 4.5% to 6%. The starting material was whole blood, obtained at baseline. The source is an adult who was a healthcare worker with PCR-confirmed SARS-CoV-2 infection or an uninfected control (not recorded which). This sequence joins TRBV20-1 and TRBJ2-7; perhaps TRBD2 as D (6 bases). CDR3 loop: CSAGDFFSYEQYF. Written as DNA, the CDR3 is TGCAGTGCAGGGGACTTCTTCTCCTACGAGCAGTACTTC.